A single sample is the source of the 3 T cell receptor beta chains below, sequenced in a study of shared clonotypes between healthy human individuals. Sequencing was performed with immunoSEQ multiplex PCR; in TCRdb, only in-frame clones are kept and a portion is missing. The profile shows roughly 2,500,000 clones, roughly 93% of them singletons. The sample was naive CD4+ T cells from PBMCs. As to subset: CD45RA+ positively selected. The receptors derive from a man aged 18 to 30 in good health. Some clones in this sample may be carry-over from other donors' samples.

A note on this clone: The sample holds other DNA sequences that translate to the same CDR3. J is TRBJ1-2 and V is TRBV7-9, with no clear D. The CDR3 has 13 amino acids. In germline, CDR1 is SEHNR, CDR2 FQNEAQ (reference sequence). Trimming left V 3 bases short and J 6 bases short, with 11 bases between. The CDR3 protein is CASSLQGIDGYTF. DNA for the CDR3: TGTGCCAGCAGCTTGCAAGGGATCGATGGCTACACCTTC. The variable domain in full, with the rest retrieved from reference TRBV7-9 and TRBJ1-2, is DTGVSQNPRHKITKRGQNVTFRCDPISEHNRLYWYRQTLGQGPEFLTYFQNEAQLEKSRLLSDRFSAERPKGSFSTLEIQRTEQGDSAMYLCASSLQGIDGYTFGSGTRLTVV.

The gene calls are TRBV7-3 and TRBJ2-2; TRBD2 aligns across 7 bases. CDR3 size: 18 residues. Germline CDR1 is SGHTA and CDR2 is FQGTGA. Trimming removed 5 bases from V and 0 bases from J; junction bases left unmatched: 12. The CDR3 loop is CASSPFQWGGSNTGELFF. CDR3 in DNA: TGTGCCAGCAGCCCCTTCCAATGGGGGGGTTCGAACACCGGGGAGCTGTTTTTT. The entire variable domain, with the rest obtained from reference TRBV7-3 and TRBJ2-2, is as follows: GAGVSQTPSNKVTEKGKYVELRCDPISGHTALYWYRQSLGQGPEFLIYFQGTGAADDSGLPNDRFFAVRPEGSVSTLKIQRTERGDSAVYLCASSPFQWGGSNTGELFFGEGSRLTVL.

V usage is TRBV4-1 and J usage is TRBJ2-2; 11 bases are a match to TRBD2. Trimming cost V 2 bases and J 3 bases; bases outside gene matches: 8. This CDR3 is 18 amino acids long. Germline V lookup: CDR1 MGHRA, CDR2 YSYEKL. The DNA of the CDR3 is TGCGCCAGCAGCCAAATCGGACTAGCGGGTCCTTACACCGGGGAGCTGTTTTTT. This sequence encodes CASSQIGLAGPYTGELFF.